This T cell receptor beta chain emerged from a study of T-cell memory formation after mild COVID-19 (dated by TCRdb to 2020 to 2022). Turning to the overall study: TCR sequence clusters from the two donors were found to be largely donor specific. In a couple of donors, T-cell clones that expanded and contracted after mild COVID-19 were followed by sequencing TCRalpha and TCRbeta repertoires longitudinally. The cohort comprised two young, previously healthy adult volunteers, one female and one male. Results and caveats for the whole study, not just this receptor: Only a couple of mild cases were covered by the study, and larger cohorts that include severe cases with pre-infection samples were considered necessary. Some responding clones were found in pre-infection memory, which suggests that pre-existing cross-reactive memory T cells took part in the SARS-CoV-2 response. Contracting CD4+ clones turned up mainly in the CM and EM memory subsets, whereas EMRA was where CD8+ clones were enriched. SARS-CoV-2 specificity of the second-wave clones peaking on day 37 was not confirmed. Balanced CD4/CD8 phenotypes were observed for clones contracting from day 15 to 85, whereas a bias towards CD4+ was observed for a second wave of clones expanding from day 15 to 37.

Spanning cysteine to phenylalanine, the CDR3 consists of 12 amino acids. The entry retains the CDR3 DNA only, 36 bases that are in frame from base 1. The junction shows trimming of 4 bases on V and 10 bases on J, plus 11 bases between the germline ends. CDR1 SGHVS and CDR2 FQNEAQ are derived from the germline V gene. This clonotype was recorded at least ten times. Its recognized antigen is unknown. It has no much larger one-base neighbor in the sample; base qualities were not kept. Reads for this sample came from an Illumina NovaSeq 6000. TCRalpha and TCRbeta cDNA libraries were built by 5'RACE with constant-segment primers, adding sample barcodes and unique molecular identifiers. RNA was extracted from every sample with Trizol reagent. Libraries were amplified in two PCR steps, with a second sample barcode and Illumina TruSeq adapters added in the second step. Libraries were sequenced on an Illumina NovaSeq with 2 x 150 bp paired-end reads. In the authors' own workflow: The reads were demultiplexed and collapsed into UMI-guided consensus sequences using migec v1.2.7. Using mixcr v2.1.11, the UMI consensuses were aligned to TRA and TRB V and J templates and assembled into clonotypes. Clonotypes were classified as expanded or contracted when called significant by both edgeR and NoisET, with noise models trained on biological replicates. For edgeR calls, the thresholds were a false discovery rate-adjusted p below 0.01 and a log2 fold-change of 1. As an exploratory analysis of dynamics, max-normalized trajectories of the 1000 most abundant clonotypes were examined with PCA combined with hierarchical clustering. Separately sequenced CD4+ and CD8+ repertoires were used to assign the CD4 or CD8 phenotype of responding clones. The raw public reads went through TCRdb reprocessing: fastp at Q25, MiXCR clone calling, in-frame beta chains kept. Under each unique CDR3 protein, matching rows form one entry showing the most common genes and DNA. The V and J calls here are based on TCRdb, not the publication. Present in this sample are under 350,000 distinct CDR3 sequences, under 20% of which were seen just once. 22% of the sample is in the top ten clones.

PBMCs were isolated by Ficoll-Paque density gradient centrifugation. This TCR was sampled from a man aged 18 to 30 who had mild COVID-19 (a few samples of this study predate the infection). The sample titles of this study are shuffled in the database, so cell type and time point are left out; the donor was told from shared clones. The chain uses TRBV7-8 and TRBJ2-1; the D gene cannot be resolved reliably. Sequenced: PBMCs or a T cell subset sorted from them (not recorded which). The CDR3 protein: CASSSLGYEQFF. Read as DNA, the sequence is TGTGCCAGCAGCTCTTTAGGGTACGAGCAGTTCTTC. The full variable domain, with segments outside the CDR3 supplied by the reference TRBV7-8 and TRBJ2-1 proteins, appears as GAGVSQSPRYKVAKRGQDVALRCDPISGHVSLFWYQQALGQGPEFLTYFQNEAQLDKSGLPSDRFFAERPEGSVSTLKIQRTQQEDSAVYLCASSSLGYEQFFGPGTRLTVL.